Below are 7 T cell receptor beta chains sequenced from a single sample in a study of post-analysis software for immune sequencing data. These TCRs' antigens remain unknown. Overall study results and limits: Elevated frequency relative to controls characterized several TRBV segments in patients, TRBV5-6, TRBV5-1 and TRBV20-1 among them.

TCR beta cDNA libraries had unique molecular identifiers. TCRdb independently ran MiXCR on the PCR reads; one entry per CDR3 protein. Counted here are fewer than 850,000 distinct CDR3 sequences, roughly 27% occurring once; the ten biggest clones make up roughly 0.57%. Sequencing was performed on blood. All receptors derive from a girl aged 10 to 17 with multiple sclerosis.

The rearrangement joins TRBV4-3 to TRBJ2-4; D possibly corresponds to TRBD2 (5 bases). This CDR3 region has 14 residues. Germline V gene data show CDR1 as LGHNA and CDR2 as YSLEER. Trimming left V 6 bases short and J 0 bases short, with 9 bases between. CDR3: CASSPGVAKNIQYF. Here the CDR3 DNA reads TGCGCCAGCAGTCCCGGGGTAGCCAAAAACATTCAGTACTTC.

The rearrangement joins TRBV28 to TRBJ2-7; no clear D gene. The germline V and J ends were trimmed by 7 bases and 3 bases, with 16 bases remaining between them. CDR1 MDHEN and CDR2 SYDVKM come from the germline V gene. The CDR3 has 14 amino acids. CDR3 sequence reads: CASTRPQRLYEQYF. In DNA, the CDR3 is TGTGCCAGCACCCGGCCCCAGCGCCTCTACGAGCAGTACTTC. Full variable domain (missing parts from reference TRBV28 and TRBJ2-7): DVKVTQSSRYLVKRTGEKVFLECVQDMDHENMFWYRQDPGLGLRLIYFSYDVKMKEKGDIPEGYSVSREKKERFSLILESASTNQTSMYLCASTRPQRLYEQYFGPGTRLTVT.

The rearrangement links TRBV9 to TRBJ2-3, with 8 bases fitting TRBD2. Germline CDR1 and CDR2: SGDLS and YYNGEE. J gave up 0 bases and V 0 bases, and 12 bases lay outside the gene matches. This CDR3 has 19 amino acids. CDR3 amino acids: CASSVGKGTRVGSTDTQYF. In DNA, the CDR3 is TGTGCCAGCAGCGTAGGGAAGGGGACTAGGGTAGGGAGCACAGATACGCAGTATTTT.

There are a few counts of this clonotype. This sequence joins TRBV4-1 and TRBJ1-5; D is uncertain. This CDR3 contains 13 residues. The germline gives CDR1 MGHRA, CDR2 YSYEKL. V was cut by 2 bases and J by 2 bases, with 4 bases left in between. CDR3 region: CASSQMGNQPQHF. The CDR3 nucleotides are TGCGCCAGCAGCCAAATGGGCAATCAGCCCCAGCATTTT.

Only a few counts were recorded for this clonotype. The CDR3 DNA reads TGTGCCACCCCGCCCCCCACCCAGTACTTC. Translated: CATPPPTQYF. V is TRBV21-1 and J is TRBJ2-5; the D segment call TRBD1 is taken from the table without a DNA check. TRBV21-1 is given as a pseudogene. The CDR3 contains 10 residues.

This clonotype appeared a few times. The genes are TRBV10-3 and TRBJ1-2; 9 nucleotides align to TRBD1. There are 13 residues in the CDR3. V lost 9 bases to trimming and J lost 2 bases; unmatched junction nucleotides: 4. Germline V lookup: CDR1 ENHRY, CDR2 SYGVKD. CDR3 amino acids: CAMTTGGNYGYTF. CDR3 nucleotide sequence: TGTGCCATGACGACAGGGGGAAACTATGGCTACACCTTC.

This clonotype has more than one count but fewer than ten. This chain connects TRBV7-9 to TRBJ2-4; D gene uncertain. V was trimmed by 5 bases and J by 0 bases, leaving 2 bases between them. CDR1 is SEHNR, CDR2 FQNEAQ, per germline (reference sequence). This CDR3 comprises 12 residues. The CDR3 DNA reads TGTGCCAGCAGCCCAGCCAAAAACATTCAGTACTTC. Translation gives CASSPAKNIQYF.